The next 15 T cell receptor beta chains were all read from a single sample in a study of OX40 agonist ivuxolimab in advanced cancers. The method was immunoSEQ multiplex PCR; TCRdb's version includes in-frame clones alone and lacks a portion of them. This sample carries 50,000 or so clones, approximately 78% of them seen once, and the ten largest clones take 0.7% to 0.8%. Sequenced here: CD4+ or CD8+ T cells sorted from blood, sampled in a trial of the OX40 agonist ivuxolimab. These receptors were taken from an adult with an advanced solid tumor such as melanoma, head and neck, liver or kidney cancer.

V and J are TRBV7-8 and TRBJ1-5, with a possible D match to TRBD1 (5 bases). V lost 4 bases and J 0 bases, leaving 13 bases between the germline ends. The CDR3 is 16 residues long. From germline, CDR1 is SGHVS and CDR2 FQNEAQ. The DNA of the CDR3 is TGTGCCAGCAGCTCATCGGGGGGGATTAGCAATCAGCCCCAGCATTTT. This translates into CASSSSGGISNQPQHF.

The chain combines TRBV18 with TRBJ2-1; either TRBD1 or TRBD2 may supply D (6 bases each). Germline lookup yields CDR1 KGHSH and CDR2 LQKENI. Between the trimmed V and J ends, which lost 5 bases and 4 bases, there was a span of 15 bases. The CDR3 length is 15 residues. This CDR3 reads CASSYVGGLYNEQFF. CDR3 coding DNA: TGTGCCAGCTCATATGTAGGGGGGCTTTACAATGAGCAGTTCTTC. The full variable domain, with the rest looked up from reference TRBV18 and TRBJ2-1, is NAGVMQNPRHLVRRRGQEARLRCSPMKGHSHVYWYRQLPEEGLKFMVYLQKENIIDESGMPKERFSAEFPKEGPSILRIQQVVRGDSAAYFCASSYVGGLYNEQFFGPGTRLTVL.

V is TRBV4-1 and J is TRBJ1-2, with D unresolved. The CDR3 spans 17 residues. Germline V gene sequence: CDR1 MGHRA, CDR2 YSYEKL. Trimming removed 1 base from V and 7 bases from J, with 22 bases in between. Here the CDR3 reads CASSQGDRRSSTSGYTF. The CDR3 nucleotides read TGCGCCAGCAGCCAAGGTGACCGACGAAGCTCAACATCTGGCTACACCTTC.

This rearrangement joins TRBV5-1 to TRBJ2-6; 9 positions match TRBD1. The CDR3 loop spans 16 amino acids. The germline V gene encodes CDR1 SGHRS and CDR2 YFSETQ. V lost 4 bases and J lost 3; bases outside the gene matches: 5. As DNA, the CDR3 is TGCGCCAGCAGCGGGACAGGGACCTATGGGGCCAACGTCCTGACTTTC. Translating gives CASSGTGTYGANVLTF.

The rearrangement joins TRBV6-5 to TRBJ2-5; the match to TRBD1 covers 8 bases. V was pared by 6 bases and J by 1 base, with 4 bases of the junction left unmatched. This CDR3 spans 14 amino acids. Germline V gene lookup returns CDR1 MNHEY and CDR2 SVGAGI. DNA of the CDR3: TGTGCCAGCAGCCGACAGGGGCCCCAAGAGACCCAGTACTTC. It yields the protein CASSRQGPQETQYF.

This clone was counted only a few times. The V call is TRBV27, the J call TRBJ2-7; D gene uncertain. Trimming cost V 4 bases and J 0 bases, with 13 bases left between them. The length of the CDR3 is 15 residues. Germline V CDR1 and CDR2: MNHEY, SMNVEV (reference sequence). DNA for the CDR3: TGTGCCAGCAGTTCCCACCGCGTGAGCTCCTACGAGCAGTACTTC. Residues: CASSSHRVSSYEQYF.

In its sample, this clone was seen a few times. The V gene is TRBV6-1, the J gene TRBJ2-7; D may be TRBD1 (7 bases). The V end lost 2 bases, the J end lost 5 bases, and 13 bases lay between the germline ends. Germline V gene sequence: CDR1 MNHNS, CDR2 SASEGT. This CDR3 is built from 14 residues. CDR3 nucleotides: TGTGCCAGCAGTGAACAGGGGGGCAGGAACGAGCAGTACTTC. This encodes CASSEQGGRNEQYF.

This chain uses TRBV10-3 with TRBJ1-4; 7 bases match TRBD1. Trimming at V came to 6 bases and at J to 7 bases, leaving 8 bases not matched to a gene. This CDR3 comprises 14 residues. Germline V gene lookup returns CDR1 ENHRY and CDR2 SYGVKD. The CDR3 loop reads CAIRQGPEGEKLFF. The CDR3 DNA sequence: TGTGCCATCAGACAGGGGCCGGAGGGTGAAAAACTGTTTTTT.

The rearrangement joins TRBV2 to TRBJ2-7; 9 bases match TRBD1. V trimming: 6 bases; J trimming: 4 bases; junction bases outside the gene matches: 10. CDR3 length equals 15 residues. Germline CDR1 and CDR2: SNHLY and FYNNEI. The CDR3 DNA sequence: TGTGCCAGCAGGCAGGGACAGGGAATTCAATACGAGCAGTACTTC. As protein: CASRQGQGIQYEQYF.

This clone was seen only a few times. The chain joins TRBV28 to TRBJ1-5; D gene unclear. Trimming pared 8 bases from V and 0 bases from J, leaving 11 bases between. This CDR3 region has 14 residues. The germline V gene encodes CDR1 MDHEN and CDR2 SYDVKM. CDR3 in amino acids: CASDLTGSNQPQHF. For the CDR3, the DNA is TGTGCCAGCGATTTGACTGGTAGCAATCAGCCCCAGCATTTT.

The rearrangement links TRBV11-3 to TRBJ2-1; 12 bases agree with TRBD1. Per the germline V gene, CDR1 is SGHNT and CDR2 is YENEEA. Unmatched junction bases numbered 9, after V lost 10 bases and J lost 8 bases. The CDR3 runs 14 residues. CDR3 DNA: TGTGCCACCTCCACGGGACAGGGGGCCCATGAGCAGTTCTTC. It specifies CATSTGQGAHEQFF.

V and J are TRBV6-6 and TRBJ2-5, with unresolved D. Germline V gives CDR1 MNHNY, CDR2 SVGAGI (reference sequence). The CDR3 is 15 amino acids. V lost 0 bases, J lost 4 bases, and 12 bases lay in between. The DNA of the CDR3 is TGTGCCAGCAGTTACTCGGGCTATCAGCCAGAGACCCAGTACTTC. Its translation is CASSYSGYQPETQYF.

CDR3 amino acids: CASSGPTGLALDTQYF. The CDR3 bases are TGTGCCAGCAGCGGCCCGACAGGGCTAGCGCTAGATACGCAGTATTTT. This chain connects TRBV7-9 to TRBJ2-3; D possibly corresponds to TRBD1 (7 bases). Trimming removed 5 bases at V and 5 bases at J, with 20 bases between. The CDR3 is 16 amino acids. Germline V CDR1 and CDR2: SEHNR, FQNEAQ (reference sequence).

This clone was counted once. The chain combines TRBV13 with TRBJ1-5, with 8 bases matching TRBD1. The germline CDR1 and CDR2 sequences are PRHDT and FYEKMQ (reference sequence). The CDR3 contains 17 residues. V lost 5 bases to trimming and J lost 0 bases; unmatched junction nucleotides: 9. CDR3 DNA: TGTGCCAGCAGCGGGGGGACAGGAAGGTATAGCAATCAGCCCCAGCATTTT. This encodes CASSGGTGRYSNQPQHF.

The rearrangement links TRBV7-6 to TRBJ2-1; D unresolved. V lost 1 base to trimming and J lost 4 bases, with 11 bases between them. CDR1 SGHVS and CDR2 FNYEAQ come from the germline V gene. The length of the CDR3 is 15 residues. The DNA for the CDR3 is TGTGCCAGCAGCTTAGAGACCCAGCCGTACAATGAGCAGTTCTTC. Protein sequence: CASSLETQPYNEQFF.